The 24 T cell receptor beta chains in this list originate from one sample, sequenced in a study of T cells in Graves' hyperthyroidism and ophthalmopathy. Regions amplified from RNA transcripts were the TCR beta CDR3 regions. The HTBI primer set was used in a first-round RT-PCR of the TCR CDR3. TCRdb ran MiXCR on the multiplex PCR reads and lists one entry per CDR3 protein. The repertoire holds around 350,000 distinct CDR3 sequences, with 25% as singletons. Source material: blood. These receptors all come from a man between 45 and 60 years old with Graves' hyperthyroidism.

Remarks on this clonotype: One end of the junction is discordant with germline, which a read error may explain. This chain connects TRBV2 to TRBJ2-1, with D possibly being TRBD2 (5 bases). This CDR3 is 14 amino acids long. The V gene's germline CDR1 is SNHLY and CDR2 FYNNEI. The DNA for the CDR3 is TGTGCCAGCAGTCTTAGGACTGGGCCCAATGGGCAGTTCTTC. It specifies CASSLRTGPNGQFF.

This clonotype was observed many times. Compared with germline, one end of the junction differs, possibly owing to a read error. The chain couples TRBV2 to TRBJ1-1, with a weak D call TRBD1 (6 bases). Germline CDR1 reads SNHLY; CDR2 reads FYNNEI. CDR3 length: 15 amino acids. DNA for the CDR3: TGTGCCAGCACTGAAAGGGGGGAGAGCCGCACTGAAGCTTTCTTT. This translates into CASTERGESRTEAFF. The full variable domain, in which reference TRBV2 and TRBJ1-1 provide the parts outside the CDR3, is EPEVTQTPSHQVTQMGQEVILRCVPISNHLYFYWYRQILGQKVEFLVSFYNNEISEKSEIFDDQFSVERPDGSNFTLKIRSTKLEDSAMYFCASTERGESRTEAFFGQGTRLTVV.

The rearrangement joins TRBV28 to TRBJ2-2; D gene uncertain. This CDR3 is built from 14 residues. The germline V gene has CDR1 MDHEN and CDR2 SYDVKM. Trimming shortened V by 7 bases and J by 6 bases, and 15 bases separated the two germline ends. The CDR3 bases are TGTGCCAGCAAAAACCCGTTAGTGGCCGGGGAGCTGTTTTTT. Its protein is CASKNPLVAGELFF.

Ten or more counts support this clonotype. The rearrangement uses TRBV10-3 and TRBJ2-2; the match to TRBD2 covers 7 bases. J lost 5 bases, V lost 1 base, and 10 bases had no gene match. The CDR3 consists of 17 residues. Germline V gene sequence: CDR1 ENHRY, CDR2 SYGVKD. CDR3 DNA sequence: TGTGCCATCAGTGAGTATTGGCCCGGGACTACTACCGGGGAGCTGTTTTTT. It codes for CAISEYWPGTTTGELFF.

The chain couples TRBV29-1 to TRBJ1-1; D possibly corresponds to TRBD1 (5 bases). The CDR3 has 11 residues. V dropped 5 bases and J dropped 3 bases, with 7 bases sitting between them. Germline loops: CDR1 SQVTM, CDR2 ANQGSEA. CDR3 sequence: CSVTGDTEAFF. DNA for the CDR3: TGCAGCGTTACGGGGGACACTGAAGCTTTCTTT. Supplemented by reference TRBV29-1 and TRBJ1-1, the full variable domain reads SAVISQKPSRDICQRGTSLTIQCQVDSQVTMMFWYRQQPGQSLTLIATANQGSEATYESGFVIDKFPISRPNLTFSTLTVSNMSPEDSSIYLCSVTGDTEAFFGQGTRLTVV.

This clonotype was found many times. The chain combines TRBV27 with TRBJ2-1, with TRBD2 identical over 9 bases. Trimming at V came to 7 bases and at J to 3 bases, leaving 10 bases not matched to a gene. This CDR3 has 16 amino acids. Germline assignment: CDR1 MNHEY and CDR2 SMNVEV (reference sequence). CDR3 residues: CASTRAGLANYNEQFF. CDR3 nucleotide sequence: TGTGCCAGCACCCGAGCGGGACTAGCCAACTACAATGAGCAGTTCTTC.

The V call is TRBV6-1, the J call TRBJ2-7; D unresolved. Between the trimmed V and J ends, which lost 1 base and 3 bases, there was a span of 7 bases. The length of the CDR3 is 13 residues. Germline assignment: CDR1 MNHNS and CDR2 SASEGT. Here the CDR3 reads CASSEDNNYEQYF. Written as DNA, the CDR3 is TGTGCCAGCAGTGAAGACAATAACTACGAGCAGTACTTC.

CDR3 in amino acids: CAWSPTRSGGQDEQYF. The DNA of the CDR3 is TGTGCCTGGAGTCCCACCCGGTCAGGGGGCCAAGACGAGCAGTACTTC. This sequence joins TRBV30 and TRBJ2-7, with 8 bases matching TRBD1. The V gene end was trimmed by 2 bases and the J gene end by 5 bases; junction bases not matched to a gene: 14. The germline gives CDR1 GTSNPN, CDR2 SVGIG (reference sequence). The CDR3 runs 16 residues.

This clonotype came up many times. CDR3 sequence: CASKVDTQYF. Here the CDR3 DNA reads TGTGCCAGCAAGGTAGATACGCAGTATTTT. The chain employs TRBV2 and TRBJ2-3; D is unresolved. V was shortened by 7 bases and J by 5 bases, with 4 bases between the two germline ends. This CDR3 region has 10 residues. Germline assignment: CDR1 SNHLY and CDR2 FYNNEI.

At least ten counts were recorded for this clonotype. The chain recombines TRBV12-3 or TRBV12-4 with TRBJ1-1; 7 bases fit TRBD1. Trimming cost V 3 bases and J 7 bases; bases outside gene matches: 11. The CDR3 has 15 amino acids. The CDR3 loop is CASSFGTGVNFEAFF. Here the CDR3 DNA reads TGTGCCAGCAGTTTCGGAACAGGGGTTAATTTTGAAGCTTTCTTT.

This CDR3 reads CSARDLLGVDTQYF. CDR3 bases: TGCAGTGCTAGAGATCTGCTGGGAGTTGATACGCAGTATTTT. The chain combines TRBV20-1 with TRBJ2-3; a possible D gene is TRBD2 (5 bases). V was clipped by 0 bases and J by 6 bases, with 13 bases between them. The CDR3 sequence is 14 residues long. Looked up from germline, CDR1 is DFQATT and CDR2 is SNEGSKA (reference sequence).

This clonotype has just a few counts. The V call is TRBV6-1, the J call TRBJ2-1; tentatively, D is TRBD1 or TRBD2 (6 bases each). Looked up from germline, CDR1 is MNHNS and CDR2 is SASEGT. CDR3 size: 14 residues. V lost 6 bases and J 6 bases, leaving 15 bases between the germline ends. The CDR3 protein is CASRGMKGGNEQFF. Written as DNA, the CDR3 is TGTGCCAGCAGGGGGATGAAGGGGGGCAATGAGCAGTTCTTC.

The chain uses TRBV30 and TRBJ1-6, with D hard to call. The germline V gene encodes CDR1 GTSNPN and CDR2 SVGIG (reference sequence). The CDR3 is 12 residues long. Trimming stripped 3 bases from V and 10 bases from J, with 10 bases between. Written as DNA, the CDR3 is TGTGCCTGGAGGGGCGCGAGATCACCCCTCCACTTT. It yields the protein CAWRGARSPLHF.

This rearrangement joins TRBV30 to TRBJ2-5; 10 bases are a match to TRBD1. Germline trimming cut 5 bases from V and 5 bases from J; bases unmatched to any gene: 5. This CDR3 has 13 amino acids. CDR1 GTSNPN and CDR2 SVGIG come from the germline V gene (reference sequence). The CDR3 DNA reads TGTGCCTGGGACAGGGGGCTCGGGGAGACCCAGTACTTC. It yields the protein CAWDRGLGETQYF.

This clonotype was seen repeatedly, ten times or more. The V call is TRBV30, the J call TRBJ2-7, with D possibly called TRBD1 or TRBD2 (5 bases each). The CDR3 contains 11 residues. V lost 6 bases, J lost 7 bases, and 13 bases lay in between. In germline, CDR1 is GTSNPN, CDR2 SVGIG (reference sequence). CDR3 nucleotides: TGTGCCTGTGACATGAGGGGAGAGCAGTACTTC. Translating it yields CACDMRGEQYF.

About this clonotype: A single base separates this from a much larger clone, so it may be a read error. J is TRBJ2-7 and V is TRBV20-1; D is unresolved. Trimming removed 0 bases at V and 4 bases at J, with 16 bases between. Germline CDR1 and CDR2: DFQATT and SNEGSKA (reference sequence). The CDR3 extends over 15 amino acids. CDR3 residues: CSAREGRTIGYEQYF. The CDR3 DNA reads TGCAGTGCTAGAGAGGGAAGGACCATCGGATACGAGCAGTACTTC.

This clonotype was observed a handful of times. V gene TRBV11-2 combines with J gene TRBJ2-2; 9 nucleotides match TRBD2. CDR3 length equals 16 residues. Losses at the gene ends were 4 bases for V and 7 bases for J; bases not matched to a gene: 10. Germline lookup yields CDR1 SGHAT and CDR2 FQNNGV. The CDR3 DNA reads TGTGCCAGCAGCTCGGGGCGGGAGGGCCGGAGCGGGGAGCTGTTTTTT. This sequence encodes CASSSGREGRSGELFF.

This clonotype has just a few counts. The junction differs from germline at one of its ends, possibly a read error. The gene calls are TRBV4-1 and TRBJ2-7; 7 nucleotides match TRBD2. Germline CDR1 and CDR2: MGHRA and YSYEKL. This CDR3 contains 15 residues. The CDR3 coding sequence is TGCGCCAGTAGCCAAGCAGGACTAGTTAGCTACGAGCAGTACTTC. Residues: CASSQAGLVSYEQYF.

The V gene is TRBV25-1, the J gene TRBJ2-4; 9 nucleotides align to TRBD2. The junction had 6 bases not matched to a gene; V was cut back by 5 bases and J by 7 bases. The CDR3 consists of 14 residues. CDR1 and CDR2 (germline): MGHDK, SYGVNS. CDR3 bases: TGTGCCAGCAGTACCGCGGGAGGGCTGAACATTCAGTACTTC. This translates into CASSTAGGLNIQYF.

V usage is TRBV5-1 and J usage is TRBJ2-3; D is possibly TRBD2 (6 bases). V was shortened by 0 bases and J by 3 bases, with 17 bases between the two germline ends. Germline CDR1 SGHRS, CDR2 YFSETQ. CDR3 length: 17 amino acids. The CDR3 coding sequence is TGCGCCAGCAGCTTGGCCGGGGGTTCAGGAGTAACAGATACGCAGTATTTT. Protein product: CASSLAGGSGVTDTQYF.

The rearrangement uses TRBV30 and TRBJ2-1; no firm D call. Per the germline V gene, CDR1 is GTSNPN and CDR2 is SVGIG (reference sequence). V was trimmed by 2 bases and J by 2 bases, leaving 13 bases between them. The CDR3 is made up of 15 amino acids. CDR3 region: CAWSYSELAYNEQFF. DNA of the CDR3: TGTGCCTGGAGTTACTCCGAGCTGGCCTACAATGAGCAGTTCTTC.

This clonotype was picked up many times. The rearrangement links TRBV6-2 or TRBV6-3 to TRBJ2-7; TRBD1 or TRBD2 may be the D gene (5 bases each). CDR1 is MNHEY and CDR2 is SVGEGT in the germline V gene. Trimming took off 0 bases at V and 2 bases at J, with 8 bases between the two ends. This CDR3 is built from 14 residues. CDR3 in DNA: TGTGCCAGCAGTTACTCCCAGGGACCCTACGAGCAGTACTTC. It translates to CASSYSQGPYEQYF.

This clonotype came up a few times. The chain links TRBV6-2 or TRBV6-3 to TRBJ2-5; 10 bases are a match to TRBD1. V shed 7 bases, J shed 3 bases, and the junction held 2 bases outside the gene matches. The CDR3 sequence is 13 residues long. Germline V lookup: CDR1 MNHEY, CDR2 SVGEGT. The CDR3 bases are TGTGCCAGCATGGACAGGGGGAAAGAGACCCAGTACTTC. It translates to CASMDRGKETQYF.

The V gene is TRBV19, the J gene TRBJ2-2; 8 nucleotides line up with TRBD1. The J segment lost 4 bases and the V segment lost 6 bases, leaving 10 bases of the junction unmatched. The CDR3 is 16 residues long. CDR1 is LNHDA and CDR2 is SQIVND in the germline V gene (reference sequence). The chain's CDR3 is CASSGFGQGVTGELFF. Here the CDR3 DNA reads TGTGCCAGTAGCGGTTTCGGACAGGGTGTCACCGGGGAGCTGTTTTTT. The full variable domain, in which reference TRBV19 and TRBJ2-2 provide the parts outside the CDR3, is DGGITQSPKYLFRKEGQNVTLSCEQNLNHDAMYWYRQDPGQGLRLIYYSQIVNDFQKGDIAEGYSVSREKKESFPLTVTSAQKNPTAFYLCASSGFGQGVTGELFFGEGSRLTVL.